These 25 T cell receptor beta chains were sequenced from one sample in a study of blood T cell repertoires in COVID-19. TCRdb's table, derived via immunoSEQ multiplex PCR, lists solely in-frame clones and lacks some. The table has approximately 65,000 clones, around 83% seen once. Sequencing was done on a sample of peripheral blood. Receptor source: a man aged 45-60 years with acute or convalescent COVID-19.

The chain couples TRBV2 to TRBJ1-6, with TRBD1 as a possible D gene (5 bases). Trimming removed 2 bases at V and 8 bases at J, with 16 bases between. Germline CDR1 is SNHLY and CDR2 is FYNNEI. The CDR3 has 16 residues. As DNA, the CDR3 is TGTGCCAGCAGTGAAAGGCCAGGGTCCATTCATTCACCCCTCCACTTT. Translation gives CASSERPGSIHSPLHF.

The chain joins TRBV5-1 to TRBJ1-1; 9 nucleotides line up with TRBD1. Germline lookup yields CDR1 SGHRS and CDR2 YFSETQ. The CDR3 consists of 16 residues. Losses at the gene ends were 1 base for V and 2 bases for J; bases not matched to a gene: 6. CDR3 residues: CASSLQDRGYNTEAFF. The CDR3 region has the DNA TGCGCCAGCAGCTTGCAGGACAGGGGATATAACACTGAAGCTTTCTTT. The full variable domain, rest sourced from reference TRBV5-1 and TRBJ1-1, is KAGVTQTPRYLIKTRGQQVTLSCSPISGHRSVSWYQQTPGQGLQFLFEYFSETQRNKGNFPGRFSGRQFSNSRSEMNVSTLELGDSALYLCASSLQDRGYNTEAFFGQGTRLTVV.

The chain has TRBV12-3 or TRBV12-4 and TRBJ2-3; 8 bases are a match to TRBD1. V gave up 7 bases and J gave up 4 bases; unmatched junction bases: 4. The CDR3 length is 13 residues. The CDR3 loop is CASNIQGADTQYF. The CDR3 DNA reads TGTGCCAGCAATATACAGGGGGCAGATACGCAGTATTTT.

In regard to this clone: Other nucleotide sequences from this sample produce the same CDR3. This CDR3 is CASSLASGSSYNEQFF. The CDR3 DNA reads TGCGCCAGCAGCTTGGCTAGCGGGAGCTCCTACAATGAGCAGTTCTTC. V and J are TRBV5-1 and TRBJ2-1; 10 bases map to TRBD2. Per germline, CDR1 SGHRS and CDR2 YFSETQ. This CDR3 contains 16 residues. V shed 0 bases, J shed 0 bases, and the junction held 0 bases outside the gene matches.

The chain employs TRBV27 and TRBJ1-2; 11 nucleotides align to TRBD1. The germline gives CDR1 MNHEY, CDR2 SMNVEV (reference sequence). The junction had 3 bases not matched to a gene; V was cut back by 4 bases and J by 2 bases. This CDR3 contains 15 residues. The CDR3 region has the DNA TGTGCCAGCAGTTCCGGACAGGGGGCGAACTATGGCTACACCTTC. Its translation: CASSSGQGANYGYTF.

This chain connects TRBV11-2 to TRBJ1-6; D unresolved. From germline, CDR1 is SGHAT and CDR2 FQNNGV. This CDR3 is built from 15 residues. The V end lost 0 bases, the J end lost 0 bases, and 3 bases lay between the germline ends. CDR3 protein: CASSLESSYNSPLHF. The CDR3 coding sequence is TGTGCCAGCAGCTTAGAGAGCTCCTATAATTCACCCCTCCACTTT. The whole variable domain, remainder taken from reference TRBV11-2 and TRBJ1-6, is EAGVAQSPRYKIIEKRQSVAFWCNPISGHATLYWYQQILGQGPKLLIQFQNNGVVDDSQLPKDRFSAERLKGVDSTLKIQPAKLEDSAVYLCASSLESSYNSPLHFGNGTRLTVT.

The rearrangement uses TRBV11-2 and TRBJ2-1; the D gene is possibly TRBD1 (6 bases). The length of the CDR3 is 13 residues. V was pared by 5 bases and J by 5 bases, with 10 bases between. The germline V gene has CDR1 SGHAT and CDR2 FQNNGV. CDR3 loop: CASSPDSHNEQFF. The CDR3 DNA reads TGTGCCAGCAGCCCGGACAGTCACAATGAGCAGTTCTTC.

The rearrangement uses TRBV7-9 and TRBJ1-1, with a tentative D call TRBD1 (5 bases). Germline CDR1 SEHNR, CDR2 FQNEAQ (reference sequence). The ends were cut back, 1 base at V and 0 bases at J, with 6 bases in the middle. This CDR3 is 14 amino acids long. The CDR3 loop is CASSLDRMNTEAFF. CDR3 DNA: TGTGCCAGCAGCTTAGACAGGATGAACACTGAAGCTTTCTTT.

The gene calls are TRBV12-3 or TRBV12-4 and TRBJ1-2, with D unresolved. The CDR3 runs 13 residues. Between the trimmed V and J ends, which lost 3 bases and 5 bases, there was a span of 10 bases. CDR3 residues: CASSFSRSYGYTF. DNA for the CDR3: TGTGCCAGCAGTTTTTCGAGATCGTATGGCTACACCTTC.

This sequence joins TRBV2 and TRBJ1-2, with 7 bases fitting TRBD1. The CDR3 contains 13 residues. CDR1 is SNHLY, CDR2 FYNNEI, per germline. V lost 6 bases, J lost 3 bases, and 4 bases stayed unmatched. This CDR3 is CASSNRGHYGYTF. CDR3 DNA: TGTGCCAGCAGCAACAGGGGCCACTATGGCTACACCTTC.

This clone was counted a single time. The chain combines TRBV14 with TRBJ2-5; TRBD2 might be the D (7 bases). V was pared by 4 bases and J by 4 bases, with 16 bases between. The CDR3 is made up of 15 amino acids. Germline V gene sequence: CDR1 SGHDN, CDR2 FVKESK. The CDR3 DNA is TGTGCCAGCAGCCCCCGGGGGGCCAACGCAGAGACCCAGTACTTC. This encodes CASSPRGANAETQYF.

This clone was picked up one time. The chain couples TRBV7-8 to TRBJ2-3; 7 nucleotides agree with TRBD1. CDR1 and CDR2 from the germline V gene are SGHVS and FQNEAQ. The CDR3 has 15 amino acids. J lost 4 bases, V lost 4 bases, and 8 bases had no gene match. The CDR3 DNA reads TGTGCCAGCAGCTCACAGGGGAACGGGCCAGATACGCAGTATTTT. Protein: CASSSQGNGPDTQYF. The entire variable domain, with the rest obtained from reference TRBV7-8 and TRBJ2-3, is as follows: GAGVSQSPRYKVAKRGQDVALRCDPISGHVSLFWYQQALGQGPEFLTYFQNEAQLDKSGLPSDRFFAERPEGSVSTLKIQRTQQEDSAVYLCASSSQGNGPDTQYFGPGTRLTVL.

This clone showed up just once. V and J are TRBV2 and TRBJ1-5, with TRBD1 matching 7 bases. With V trimmed by 4 bases and J by 7 bases, 4 bases remained unmatched. Germline V gene data show CDR1 as SNHLY and CDR2 as FYNNEI. The CDR3 has 13 residues. CDR3 DNA: TGTGCCAGCAGTGGACAGGGTTTACAGCCCCAGCATTTT. Its protein product is CASSGQGLQPQHF.

The V call is TRBV27, the J call TRBJ1-5, with a weak D call TRBD1 (5 bases). This CDR3 spans 15 amino acids. Between the trimmed V and J ends, which lost 1 base and 6 bases, there was a span of 13 bases. In germline, CDR1 is MNHEY, CDR2 SMNVEV (reference sequence). CDR3 sequence reads: CASSLFGASGQPQHF. The CDR3 region has the DNA TGTGCCAGCAGTTTATTCGGGGCTAGCGGTCAGCCCCAGCATTTT.

This chain links TRBV6-5 with TRBJ2-1, with 10 bases aligning to TRBD2. This CDR3 contains 15 residues. The junction had 10 bases not matched to a gene; V was cut back by 6 bases and J by 8 bases. Germline V gene lookup returns CDR1 MNHEY and CDR2 SVGAGI. CDR3 residues: CASSDLSGRTDEQFF. CDR3 DNA: TGTGCCAGCAGCGACCTTAGCGGGAGGACGGATGAGCAGTTCTTC.

This chain uses TRBV27 with TRBJ1-2; perhaps TRBD1 as D (6 bases). V was cut by 2 bases and J by 7 bases, with 11 bases left in between. The CDR3 loop spans 13 amino acids. Germline V gene data show CDR1 as MNHEY and CDR2 as SMNVEV (reference sequence). CDR3 in DNA: TGTGCCAGCAGTTTAAAGCAGGGGCTTGGCTACACCTTC. This translates into CASSLKQGLGYTF.

The gene calls are TRBV5-1 and TRBJ2-7; 10 nucleotides align to TRBD2. This CDR3 contains 16 residues. Per germline, CDR1 SGHRS and CDR2 YFSETQ. V shed 3 bases, J shed 1 base, and the junction held 7 bases outside the gene matches. Here the CDR3 DNA reads TGCGCCAGCAGCTCCCAGACTAGCGGGTATTCCTACGAGCAGTACTTC. Protein: CASSSQTSGYSYEQYF.

This sequence joins TRBV9 and TRBJ2-2, with 9 bases lining up with TRBD2. The length of the CDR3 is 15 residues. V shed 3 bases and J 5 bases; nucleotides not matched to a gene: 5. CDR1 is SGDLS, CDR2 YYNGEE, per germline. CDR3 nucleotides: TGTGCCAGCAGCGGGCTAGCGGGATTTACCGGGGAGCTGTTTTTT. Translated, it gives CASSGLAGFTGELFF.

V usage is TRBV5-1 and J usage is TRBJ2-1, with D perhaps matching TRBD1 (5 bases). Germline assignment: CDR1 SGHRS and CDR2 YFSETQ. The V end lost 0 bases, the J end lost 9 bases, and 13 bases lay between the germline ends. The CDR3 consists of 14 residues. The CDR3 DNA is TGCGCCAGCAGCTTGGAGATGGGGCTAGGTGAGCAGTTCTTC. Translation: CASSLEMGLGEQFF.

The chain recombines TRBV2 with TRBJ2-7; 8 bases match TRBD1. The CDR3 is made up of 13 amino acids. The V gene end was trimmed by 4 bases and the J gene end by 3 bases; junction bases not matched to a gene: 2. The germline CDR1 and CDR2 sequences are SNHLY and FYNNEI. In DNA form, the CDR3 reads TGTGCCAGCAGTGGACAGGGGCACTACGAGCAGTACTTC. Translating it yields CASSGQGHYEQYF.

V is TRBV6-5 and J is TRBJ2-7; the match to TRBD1 covers 8 bases. The V and J ends lost 6 bases and 6 bases, in that order; junction bases with no gene match: 10. The CDR3 is made up of 14 amino acids. The germline V gene has CDR1 MNHEY and CDR2 SVGAGI. In nucleotides, the CDR3 is TGTGCCAGCAGCTTCGGACAGGGCCAAGGCGAGCAGTACTTC. It translates to CASSFGQGQGEQYF.

This clone was seen just once. The chain links TRBV18 to TRBJ1-1; D is ambiguous. The V end lost 5 bases, the J end lost 13 bases, and 23 bases lay between the germline ends. Germline V gene data show CDR1 as KGHSH and CDR2 as LQKENI. CDR3 length equals 14 residues. CDR3 sequence reads: CASSDGVTDPTSFF. The CDR3 nucleotides are TGTGCCAGCTCAGACGGGGTGACGGACCCAACTAGTTTCTTT.

This clone occurred a few times. The V call is TRBV6-5, the J call TRBJ1-2, with D possibly matching TRBD1 (5 bases). From germline, CDR1 is MNHEY and CDR2 SVGAGI. The length of the CDR3 is 16 residues. Trimming took off 2 bases at V and 5 bases at J, with 18 bases between the two ends. The CDR3 loop is CASSYGGEVNRYGYTF. As DNA, the CDR3 is TGTGCCAGCAGTTACGGGGGGGAGGTCAATCGGTATGGCTACACCTTC.

J is TRBJ2-3 and V is TRBV4-1; 8 bases fit TRBD1. The ends lost 4 bases at V and 2 bases at J; junction bases unmatched: 14. This CDR3 has 18 amino acids. Germline V gene sequence: CDR1 MGHRA, CDR2 YSYEKL. This CDR3 reads CASSLSAGRQGITDTQYF. The CDR3 DNA reads as TGCGCCAGCAGCCTATCCGCCGGACGACAGGGGATCACAGATACGCAGTATTTT.

This chain connects TRBV10-3 to TRBJ2-1; the match to TRBD1 covers 7 bases. The J segment lost 1 base and the V segment lost 3 bases, leaving 6 bases of the junction unmatched. The germline CDR1 and CDR2 sequences are ENHRY and SYGVKD. This CDR3 contains 16 residues. CDR3 DNA sequence: TGTGCCATCAGTGACCTCGACAGGGAGTCCTACAATGAGCAGTTCTTC. Translating gives CAISDLDRESYNEQFF.